This T cell receptor beta chain was sequenced during a study of response to subunit inactivated influenza vaccine. Findings of the study overall: Each seasonal influenza vaccination, the authors suggested, recruits few new T cells.

CDR3 length equals 15 residues. The germline V gene has CDR1 MNHEY and CDR2 SVGEGT. V trimming: 5 bases; J trimming: 7 bases; junction bases outside the gene matches: 6. This clonotype was counted many times. As yet, its antigen is unknown. TCRdb re-called the RT-PCR reads through MiXCR, storing one row per CDR3 protein. The table includes a few hundred thousand distinct CDR3 sequences, about a fifth detected once. The V gene is TRBV6-2 or TRBV6-3, the J gene TRBJ1-6; 9 bases are a match to TRBD1. Here the sequenced sample was PBMCs from blood, taken less than 22 months after vaccination. This clonotype was sampled from a man between 50 and 69 years old who received an inactivated influenza vaccine. Here the CDR3 reads CASSQWTGDNSPLHF. CDR3 nucleotide sequence: TGTGCCAGCAGTCAGTGGACAGGGGACAATTCACCCCTCCACTTT.